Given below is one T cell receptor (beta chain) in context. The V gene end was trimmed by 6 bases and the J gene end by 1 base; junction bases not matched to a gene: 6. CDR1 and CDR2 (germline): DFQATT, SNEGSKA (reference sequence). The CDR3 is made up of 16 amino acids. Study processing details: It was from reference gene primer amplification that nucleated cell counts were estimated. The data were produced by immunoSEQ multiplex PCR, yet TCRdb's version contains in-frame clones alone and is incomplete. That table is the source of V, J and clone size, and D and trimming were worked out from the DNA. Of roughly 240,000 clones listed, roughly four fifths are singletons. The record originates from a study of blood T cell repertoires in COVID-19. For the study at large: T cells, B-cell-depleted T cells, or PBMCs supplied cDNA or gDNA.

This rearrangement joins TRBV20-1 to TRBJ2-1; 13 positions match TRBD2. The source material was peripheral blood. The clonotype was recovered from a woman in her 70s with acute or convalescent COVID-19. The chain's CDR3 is CSASTSGGVSYNEQFF. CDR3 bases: TGCAGTGCGAGTACTAGCGGGGGGGTGTCCTACAATGAGCAGTTCTTC.